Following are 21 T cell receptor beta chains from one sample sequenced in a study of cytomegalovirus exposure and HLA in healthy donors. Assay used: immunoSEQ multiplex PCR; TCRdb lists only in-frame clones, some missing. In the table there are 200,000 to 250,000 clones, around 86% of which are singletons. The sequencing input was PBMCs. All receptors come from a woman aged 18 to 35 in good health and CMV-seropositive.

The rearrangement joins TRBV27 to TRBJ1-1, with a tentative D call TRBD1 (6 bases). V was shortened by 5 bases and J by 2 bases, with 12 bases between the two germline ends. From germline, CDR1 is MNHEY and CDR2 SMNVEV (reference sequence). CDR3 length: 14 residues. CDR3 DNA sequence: TGTGCCAGCAGTCTGCGGACAGACAACACTGAAGCTTTCTTT. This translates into CASSLRTDNTEAFF.

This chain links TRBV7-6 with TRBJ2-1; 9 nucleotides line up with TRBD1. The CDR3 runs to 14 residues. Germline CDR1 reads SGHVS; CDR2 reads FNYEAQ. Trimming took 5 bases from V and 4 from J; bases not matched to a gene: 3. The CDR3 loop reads CASSHGQGYNEQFF. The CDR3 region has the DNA TGTGCCAGCAGCCACGGACAGGGGTACAATGAGCAGTTCTTC.

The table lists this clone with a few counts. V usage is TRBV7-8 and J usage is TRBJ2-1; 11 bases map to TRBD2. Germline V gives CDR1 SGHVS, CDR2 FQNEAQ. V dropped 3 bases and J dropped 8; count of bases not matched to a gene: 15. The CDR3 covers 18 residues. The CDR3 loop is CASSFSPGVAGGLDEQFF. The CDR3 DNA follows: TGTGCCAGCAGCTTCTCCCCGGGGGTAGCGGGAGGGCTGGATGAGCAGTTCTTC.

The CDR3 loop reads CASSSGQTSNQPQHF. CDR3 coding DNA: TGTGCCAGCAGTTCGGGACAGACTAGCAATCAGCCCCAGCATTTT. The chain links TRBV28 to TRBJ1-5, with TRBD1 matching 7 bases. The V and J ends lost 4 bases and 0 bases, in that order; junction bases with no gene match: 3. Germline CDR1 and CDR2: MDHEN and SYDVKM. The CDR3 sequence is 15 residues long.

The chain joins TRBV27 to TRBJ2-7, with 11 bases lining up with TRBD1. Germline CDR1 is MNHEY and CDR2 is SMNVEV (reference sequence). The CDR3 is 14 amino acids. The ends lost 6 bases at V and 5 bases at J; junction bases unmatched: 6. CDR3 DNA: TGTGCCAGCAGACCCCGGGACAGGGGGAACGAGCAGTACTTC. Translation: CASRPRDRGNEQYF.

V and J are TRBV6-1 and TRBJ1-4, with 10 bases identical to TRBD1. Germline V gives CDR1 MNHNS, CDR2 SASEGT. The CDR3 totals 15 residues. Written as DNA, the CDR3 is TGTGCGGGGGGGGACAGGGGTGAGACTAATGAAAAACTGTTTTTT. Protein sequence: CAGGDRGETNEKLFF.

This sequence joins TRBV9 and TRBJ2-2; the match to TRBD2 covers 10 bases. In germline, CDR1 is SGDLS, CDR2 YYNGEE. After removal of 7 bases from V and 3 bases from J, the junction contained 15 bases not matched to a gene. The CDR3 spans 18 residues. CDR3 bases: TGTGCCAGCTGCCAGGCAAACAGCGGGAGGGAGGACACCGGGGAGCTGTTTTTT. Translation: CASCQANSGREDTGELFF.

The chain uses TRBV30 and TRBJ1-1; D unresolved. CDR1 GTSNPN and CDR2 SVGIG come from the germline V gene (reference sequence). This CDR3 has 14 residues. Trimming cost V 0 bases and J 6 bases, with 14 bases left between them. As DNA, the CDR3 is TGTGCCTGGAGTGTAGGGCGGGCGCTTGCTGAAGCTTTCTTT. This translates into CAWSVGRALAEAFF.

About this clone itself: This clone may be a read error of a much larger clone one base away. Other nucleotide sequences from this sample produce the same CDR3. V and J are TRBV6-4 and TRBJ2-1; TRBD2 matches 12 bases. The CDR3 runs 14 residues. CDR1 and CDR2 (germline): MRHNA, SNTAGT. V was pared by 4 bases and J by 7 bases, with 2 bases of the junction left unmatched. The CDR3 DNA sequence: TGTGCCAGCAGTGCCGGGACTAGCGGGAATGAGCAGTTCTTC. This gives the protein CASSAGTSGNEQFF.

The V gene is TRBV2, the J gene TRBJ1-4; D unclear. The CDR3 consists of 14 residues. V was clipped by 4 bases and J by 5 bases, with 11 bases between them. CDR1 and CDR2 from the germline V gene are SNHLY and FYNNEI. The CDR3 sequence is CASSVAGMNEKLFF. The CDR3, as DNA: TGTGCCAGCAGTGTAGCCGGTATGAATGAAAAACTGTTTTTT. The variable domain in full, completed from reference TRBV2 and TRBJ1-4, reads EPEVTQTPSHQVTQMGQEVILRCVPISNHLYFYWYRQILGQKVEFLVSFYNNEISEKSEIFDDQFSVERPDGSNFTLKIRSTKLEDSAMYFCASSVAGMNEKLFFGSGTQLSVL.

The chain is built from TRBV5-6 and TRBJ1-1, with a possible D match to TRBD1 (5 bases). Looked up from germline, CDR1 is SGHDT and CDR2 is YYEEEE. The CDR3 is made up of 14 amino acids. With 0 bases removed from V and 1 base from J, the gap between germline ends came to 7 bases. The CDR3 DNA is TGTGCCAGCAGCTTGGTGGGGGGGAACACTGAAGCTTTCTTT. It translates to CASSLVGGNTEAFF.

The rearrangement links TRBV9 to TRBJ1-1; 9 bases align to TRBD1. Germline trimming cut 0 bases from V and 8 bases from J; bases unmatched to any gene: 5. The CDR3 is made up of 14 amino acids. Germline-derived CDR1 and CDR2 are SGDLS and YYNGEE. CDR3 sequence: CASSVAGTGMEAFF. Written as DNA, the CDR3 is TGTGCCAGCAGCGTAGCCGGGACAGGGATGGAAGCTTTCTTT.

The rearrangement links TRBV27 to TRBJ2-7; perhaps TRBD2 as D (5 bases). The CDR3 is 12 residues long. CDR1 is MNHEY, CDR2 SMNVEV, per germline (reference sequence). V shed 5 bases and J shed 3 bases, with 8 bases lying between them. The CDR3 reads CASSNRGYEQYF. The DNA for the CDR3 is TGTGCCAGCAGTAACCGGGGCTACGAGCAGTACTTC.

CDR3 in DNA: TGCAGCGTTGGCGGGACAGGGGGCAACGAGCAGTACTTC. Protein sequence: CSVGGTGGNEQYF. This chain joins TRBV29-1 and TRBJ2-7, with TRBD1 matching 12 bases. Germline V gene lookup returns CDR1 SQVTM and CDR2 ANQGSEA. CDR3 length: 13 residues. The V and J ends lost 4 bases and 5 bases, in that order; junction bases with no gene match: 3.

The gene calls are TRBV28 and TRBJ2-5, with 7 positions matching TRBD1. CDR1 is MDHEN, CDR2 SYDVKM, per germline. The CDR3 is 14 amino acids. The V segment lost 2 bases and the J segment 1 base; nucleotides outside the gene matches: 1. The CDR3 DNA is TGTGCCAGCAGTTTACCAGGGGGCCAAGAGACCCAGTACTTC. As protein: CASSLPGGQETQYF.

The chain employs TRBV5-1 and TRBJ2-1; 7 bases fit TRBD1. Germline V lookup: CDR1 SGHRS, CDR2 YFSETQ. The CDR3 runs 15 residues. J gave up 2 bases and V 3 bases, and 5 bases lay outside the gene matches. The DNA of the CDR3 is TGCGCCAGCAGCTCTACAGGGGCCCCCTACAATGAGCAGTTCTTC. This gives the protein CASSSTGAPYNEQFF.

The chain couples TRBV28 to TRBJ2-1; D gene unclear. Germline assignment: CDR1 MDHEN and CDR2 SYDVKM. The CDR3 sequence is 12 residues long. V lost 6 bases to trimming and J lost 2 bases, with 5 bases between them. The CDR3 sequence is CASSATYNEQFF. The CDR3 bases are TGTGCCAGCAGCGCTACCTACAATGAGCAGTTCTTC.

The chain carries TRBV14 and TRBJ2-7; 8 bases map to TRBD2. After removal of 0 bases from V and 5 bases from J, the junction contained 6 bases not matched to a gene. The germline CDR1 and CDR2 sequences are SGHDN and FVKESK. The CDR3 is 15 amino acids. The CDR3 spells CASSQDPSGSNEQYF. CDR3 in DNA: TGTGCCAGCAGCCAAGATCCCAGCGGGAGTAACGAGCAGTACTTC.

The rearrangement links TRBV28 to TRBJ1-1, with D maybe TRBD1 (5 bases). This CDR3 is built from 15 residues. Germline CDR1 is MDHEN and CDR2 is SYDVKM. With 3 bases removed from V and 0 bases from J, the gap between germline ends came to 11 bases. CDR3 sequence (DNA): TGTGCCAGCAGTTTTTGGGGCCAAATGAACACTGAAGCTTTCTTT. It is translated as CASSFWGQMNTEAFF.

The CDR3 is CASSSEGTDTQYF. DNA of the CDR3: TGTGCCAGCAGCTCCGAGGGAACAGATACGCAGTATTTT. The chain recombines TRBV11-1 with TRBJ2-3; TRBD2 is a possible D gene (5 bases). CDR3 size: 13 residues. CDR1 is SGHAT and CDR2 is FQDESV in the germline V gene (reference sequence). Trimming stripped 4 bases from V and 3 bases from J, with 8 bases between.

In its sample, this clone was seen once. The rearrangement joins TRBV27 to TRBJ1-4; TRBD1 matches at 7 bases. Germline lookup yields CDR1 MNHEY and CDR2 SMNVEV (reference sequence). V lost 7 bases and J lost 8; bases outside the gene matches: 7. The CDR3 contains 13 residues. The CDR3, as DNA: TGTGCCAGCAAGAGAGGGGGCGAAGAAAAACTGTTTTTT. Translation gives CASKRGGEEKLFF.